This TCR beta chain came from a study of shared clonotypes between healthy human individuals. Study-level findings and limits: Sampling involved blood alone; tissue repertoires likely differ. Larger richness was generally estimated for naive than memory subsets. Deeper or shallower sequencing was expected to change how clonotypes are shared among donors. A reduction in generation probabilities was seen for non-shared clonotypes relative to those shared by all four donors.

From germline, CDR1 is MNHEY and CDR2 SMNVEV (reference sequence). The CDR3 covers 15 residues. V lost 7 bases and J 4 bases, leaving 19 bases between the germline ends. The table came from immunoSEQ multiplex PCR; TCRdb's copy has only in-frame clones and leaves some out. The table lists around 1,000,000 clones, roughly 77% of them singletons, with almost 0.9% in the top ten. Comments on this clone: Its specificity is not known.

Sequences were obtained from memory CD4+ T cells from PBMCs. Stated subset: CD45RA-negative fraction. The chain carries TRBV27 and TRBJ1-2; possibly TRBD1 for D (6 bases). The clonotype comes from a young man in good health. Some clones in this sample may be carry-over from other donors' samples. The CDR3 protein is CASTPFLDSLYGYTF. The CDR3 coding sequence is TGTGCCAGCACTCCCTTCTTGGACAGTCTCTATGGCTACACCTTC.